The 5 T cell receptor beta chains reported below all come from one sample, sequenced in a study of molecular identifiers for immune sequencing clone quantification (dated by TCRdb to the late 2010s). The library was prepared using PCR. These reads were obtained on a NextSeq 500. The raw public data were reprocessed by TCRdb itself: fastp quality trimming at Q25, MiXCR clonotype calling, in-frame beta chains only. Every entry covers one CDR3 protein and lists the most common genes and DNA from its rows. This sample gives about half a million distinct CDR3 sequences in total; approximately 25% of them show up just once. Approximately 0.8% of the sample comes from the top ten. Specimen: naive CD8+ T cells from blood, with Jurkat cell RNA spiked in. The sample's cell subset or site label is to be understood as: FACS-sorted CD8+CD4-CCR7+CD45RA+ naive T cells. Receptors originate from a human donor in good health. Some libraries in this study had Jurkat cell RNA spiked in.

This clonotype was seen a handful of times. The chain carries TRBV5-1 and TRBJ1-3; D is undetermined. The CDR3 extends over 15 amino acids. The germline CDR1 and CDR2 sequences are SGHRS and YFSETQ. The V end was cut by 6 bases, the J end by 2 bases, with 15 bases between. The DNA for the CDR3 is TGCGCCAGCACGGTAAATGCGGCACCTGGAAACACCATATATTTT. This codes for CASTVNAAPGNTIYF.

In regard to this clonotype: This may come from a read error, since a much larger clone is one base off. The chain carries TRBV4-3 and TRBJ2-7, with TRBD2 identical over 7 bases. CDR1 LGHNA and CDR2 YSLEER come from the germline V gene. CDR3 length: 15 residues. CDR3 loop: CASSQSRGYSYGQYF. The CDR3 DNA reads TGCGCCAGCAGCCAATCGCGGGGGTATTCCTACGGGCAGTACTTC.

The V gene is TRBV2, the J gene TRBJ1-3; possible D gene TRBD1, 6 bases. The germline V gene encodes CDR1 SNHLY and CDR2 FYNNEI. The V and J ends lost 7 bases and 5 bases respectively, with 15 bases between them. The CDR3 is 14 amino acids. CDR3 sequence (DNA): TGTGCCAGCACCCCGGGGCAGGGGAGAAACACCATATATTTT. Encoded protein: CASTPGQGRNTIYF.

In the case of this clonotype: This may be a read error, as it is one base from a much larger clone. V gene TRBV9 combines with J gene TRBJ2-3; the match to TRBD2 covers 8 bases. The CDR3 covers 16 residues. Germline loops: CDR1 SGDLS, CDR2 YYNGEE. CDR3 sequence reads: CASSVEVAGSTDTRYF. The CDR3 coding sequence is TGTGCCAGCAGCGTAGAGGTAGCGGGAAGCACAGATACGCGGTATTTT.

This clonotype was counted only a few times. CDR3 DNA: TGTGCCAGCAGCCCGGGGCAGAACCTTGACTACGAGCAGTACTTC. As protein: CASSPGQNLDYEQYF. The gene calls are TRBV5-6 and TRBJ2-7; D is perhaps TRBD1 or TRBD2 (5 bases each). Germline CDR1 reads SGHDT; CDR2 reads YYEEEE. Trimming removed 4 bases at V and 3 bases at J, with 17 bases between. CDR3 length: 15 residues.